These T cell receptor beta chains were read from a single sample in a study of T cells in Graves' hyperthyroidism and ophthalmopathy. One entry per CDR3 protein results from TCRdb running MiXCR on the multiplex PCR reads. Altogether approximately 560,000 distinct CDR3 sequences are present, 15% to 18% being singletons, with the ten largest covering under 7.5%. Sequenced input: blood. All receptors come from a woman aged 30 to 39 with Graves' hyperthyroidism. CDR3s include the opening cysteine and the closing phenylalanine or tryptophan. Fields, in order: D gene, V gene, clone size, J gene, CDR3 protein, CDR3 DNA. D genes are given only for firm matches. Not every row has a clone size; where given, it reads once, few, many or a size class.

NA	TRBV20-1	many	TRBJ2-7	CSGAGQTSFSYEQYF	TGCAGTGGGGCAGGGCAGACTTCATTCTCCTACGAGCAGTACTTC
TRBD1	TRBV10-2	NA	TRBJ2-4	CASSEGGANIQYF	TGCGCCAGCAGTGAAGGGGGCGCGAACATTCAGTACTTC
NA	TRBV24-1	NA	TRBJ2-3	CATSDLGFTDTQYF	TGTGCCACCAGTGATTTGGGGTTCACAGATACGCAGTATTTT
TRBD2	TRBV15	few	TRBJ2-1	CATSFSERESYNEQFF	TGTGCCACCAGCTTCTCCGAGCGGGAATCCTACAATGAGCAGTTCTTC
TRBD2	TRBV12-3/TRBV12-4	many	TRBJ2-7	CASSLSSGSIEQYF	TGTGCCAGCAGTTTGAGTAGCGGGAGTATCGAGCAGTACTTC
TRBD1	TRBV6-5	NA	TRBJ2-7	CASSYLGQGAYEQYF	TGTGCCAGCAGTTACCTCGGGCAGGGGGCCTACGAGCAGTACTTC
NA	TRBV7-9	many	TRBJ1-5	CASSPGGDRNQPQHF	TGTGCCAGCAGCCCCGGCGGAGACAGGAATCAGCCCCAGCATTTT
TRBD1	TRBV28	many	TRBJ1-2	CASSSMGQGGYTF	TGTGCCAGCAGTTCAATGGGACAGGGTGGCTACACCTTC
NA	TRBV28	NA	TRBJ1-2	CASSQTTANYGYTF	TGCGCCAGCAGCCAAACAACAGCGAACTATGGCTACACCTTC
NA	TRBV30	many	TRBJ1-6	CAGSGTENSPLHF	TGTGCCGGATCCGGGACGGAAAATTCACCCCTCCACTTT
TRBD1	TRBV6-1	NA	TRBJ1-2	CASSPGGAVYGYTF	TGTGCCAGCAGTCCAGGGGGCGCGGTCTATGGCTACACCTTC
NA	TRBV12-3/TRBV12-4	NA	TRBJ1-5	CASSSWPQVHNPPQHF	TGTGCCAGCAGTTCCTGGCCGCAGGTACACAATCCGCCCCAGCATTTT
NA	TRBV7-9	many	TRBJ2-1	CASTPFYGSSSNSYNEQFF	TGTGCCAGCACGCCATTCTACGGGTCTAGCTCAAACTCCTACAATGAGCAGTTCTTC
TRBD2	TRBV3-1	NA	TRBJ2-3	CASSQGLATDTQYF	TGTGCCAGCAGCCAGGGACTAGCAACAGATACGCAGTATTTT
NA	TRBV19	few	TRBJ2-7	CASSRSAGSYEQYF	TGTGCCAGTAGCAGATCAGCAGGTTCCTACGAGCAGTACTTC
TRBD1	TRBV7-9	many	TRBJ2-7	CASSRPGQGGTYEQYF	TGTGCCAGCAGCCGACCCGGACAGGGGGGAACCTACGAGCAGTACTTC
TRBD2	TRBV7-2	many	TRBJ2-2	CASSLYKREVTGELFF	TGTGCCAGCAGCTTATACAAGCGGGAAGTCACCGGGGAGCTGTTTTTT
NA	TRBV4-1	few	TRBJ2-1	CASSQDGPRDTQQFF	TGCGCCAGCAGCCAAGACGGGCCGCGGGACACCCAGCAGTTCTTC
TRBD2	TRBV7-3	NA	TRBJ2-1	CASSQTSGGANEQFF	TGTGCCAGCAGCCAAACTAGCGGGGGGGCAAATGAGCAGTTCTTC
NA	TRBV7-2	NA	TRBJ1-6	CASSPTPYNSPLHF	TGCGCCAGCAGCCCGACACCCTATAATTCACCCCTCCACTTT
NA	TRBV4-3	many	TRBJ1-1	CASSQAGGVRNTEAFF	TGCGCCAGCAGCCAAGCTGGGGGAGTGCGGAACACTGAAGCTTTCTTT
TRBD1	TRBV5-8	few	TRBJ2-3	CASSTRTGASTDTQYF	TGTGCCAGCAGCACCCGGACAGGAGCTAGCACAGATACGCAGTATTTT